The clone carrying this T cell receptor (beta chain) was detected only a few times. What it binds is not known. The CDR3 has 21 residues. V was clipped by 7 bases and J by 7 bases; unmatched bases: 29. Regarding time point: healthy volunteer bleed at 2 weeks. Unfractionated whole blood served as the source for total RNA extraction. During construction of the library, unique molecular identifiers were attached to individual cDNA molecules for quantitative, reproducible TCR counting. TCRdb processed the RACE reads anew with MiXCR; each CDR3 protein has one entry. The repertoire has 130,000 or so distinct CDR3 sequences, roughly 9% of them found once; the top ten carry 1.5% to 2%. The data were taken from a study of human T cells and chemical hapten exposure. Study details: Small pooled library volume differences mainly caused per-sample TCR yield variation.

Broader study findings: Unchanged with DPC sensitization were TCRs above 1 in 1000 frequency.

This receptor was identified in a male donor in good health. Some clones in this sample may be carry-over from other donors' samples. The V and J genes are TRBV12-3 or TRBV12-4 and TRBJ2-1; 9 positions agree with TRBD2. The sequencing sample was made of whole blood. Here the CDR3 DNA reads TGTGCCAGCACTCCTTCGGGGCAGCGGGGGGCGCGGGTCAGAAGGGAAAATGAGCAGTTCTTC. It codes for CASTPSGQRGARVRRENEQFF.